This is a list of T cell receptor beta chains from one sample in a study of Graves' ophthalmopathy and Graves' hyperthyroidism. TCRdb independently ran MiXCR on the multiplex PCR reads; one entry per CDR3 protein. The table has 900,000 to 1,200,000 distinct CDR3 sequences, about 38% seen once. Sequencing was performed on peripheral blood or thyroid tissue (not recorded which). The source of these receptors is an adult man with Graves' hyperthyroidism. The conserved cysteine and the conserved F or W are not part of the CDR3 here. Fields, in order: D gene, V gene, J gene, clone size, CDR3 protein. A D gene is named only where the DNA matches it firmly. Size tells how often a clone was seen (once, few, many) or the class of an expanded clone, and some rows leave it out.

D: .
V: TRBV29-1
J: TRBJ2-7
size: many
CDR3: SVEEQGTYEQY

D: .
V: TRBV12-3/TRBV12-4
J: TRBJ1-2
size: few
CDR3: ASSPIEYRPNYGYT

D: .
V: TRBV10-3
J: TRBJ2-5
size: .
CDR3: ATSDRGGPTETQY

D: .
V: TRBV10-3
J: TRBJ1-1
size: .
CDR3: AIRNEGGRRNTEAF

D: .
V: TRBV4-2
J: TRBJ2-7
size: few
CDR3: ASSQGLAPTYEQY

D: TRBD2
V: TRBV20-1
J: TRBJ2-5
size: few
CDR3: SAPRTSATQY

D: .
V: TRBV20-1
J: TRBJ1-2
size: once
CDR3: SAVDGPYGYT

D: TRBD1
V: TRBV5-1
J: TRBJ2-5
size: .
CDR3: ASSRLGQGARETQY

D: .
V: TRBV25-1
J: TRBJ1-2
size: many
CDR3: ASSDQAGKPSYGYT

D: .
V: TRBV11-1
J: TRBJ1-5
size: .
CDR3: ASSVRTANQPQH

D: .
V: TRBV2
J: TRBJ2-3
size: .
CDR3: ASSELAGTDTQY

D: TRBD2
V: TRBV29-1
J: TRBJ2-1
size: .
CDR3: SASGTSGRSYNEQF

D: .
V: TRBV4-3
J: TRBJ1-2
size: .
CDR3: ASSPNVNYGYT

D: TRBD2
V: TRBV20-1
J: TRBJ2-7
size: few
CDR3: SARGALAGGGAYEQY

D: .
V: TRBV7-2
J: TRBJ1-4
size: few
CDR3: ASSLDRYSEKLF

D: TRBD1
V: TRBV3-1
J: TRBJ1-2
size: many
CDR3: ASSQGGTANYGYT

D: .
V: TRBV2
J: TRBJ2-7
size: few
CDR3: ASSYSRVSSYEQY

D: TRBD2
V: TRBV19
J: TRBJ2-5
size: many
CDR3: ASTKGLADQETQY

D: .
V: TRBV7-9
J: TRBJ2-7
size: .
CDR3: ASSWNPGHYSYEQY

D: .
V: TRBV24-1
J: TRBJ2-5
size: .
CDR3: ARGQETQY

D: TRBD2
V: TRBV7-3
J: TRBJ2-2
size: many
CDR3: ASSRNLAGAGTGELF

D: .
V: TRBV7-2
J: TRBJ1-5
size: many
CDR3: ASSPWGANNQPQH

D: .
V: TRBV12-3/TRBV12-4
J: TRBJ1-4
size: .
CDR3: ASSINRQAGEKLF

D: .
V: TRBV4-3
J: TRBJ2-2
size: .
CDR3: ASSHSPEAGELF

D: .
V: TRBV6-5
J: TRBJ1-1
size: many
CDR3: ASSYGGAGTEAF